A single sample is the source of the 16 T cell receptor beta chains below, sequenced in a study of T cell repertoires in cytomegalovirus infection (dated by TCRdb to about 2019). Instrument on record: Illumina HiSeq 1500. The raw public reads went through TCRdb reprocessing: fastp at Q25, MiXCR clone calling, in-frame beta chains kept. Every entry covers one CDR3 protein and lists the most common genes and DNA from its rows. The sample has 310,000 or so distinct CDR3 sequences on record, around a sixth of them singletons. Around 12% of the sample lies in the top ten. Specimen: PBMCs. The receptors shown here come from a human donor in good health (CMV status not recorded). Some clones in this sample may be carry-over from other donors' samples.

This clonotype was counted a few times. This rearrangement joins TRBV10-3 to TRBJ1-1; TRBD1 aligns across 11 bases. CDR1 ENHRY and CDR2 SYGVKD come from the germline V gene. This CDR3 region has 14 residues. Trimming took 2 bases from V and 8 from J; bases not matched to a gene: 4. CDR3 in amino acids: CAISEGQGALEAFF. The CDR3 DNA reads as TGTGCCATCAGTGAGGGACAGGGGGCACTGGAAGCTTTCTTT.

The chain uses TRBV27 and TRBJ1-1; no definite D call. The CDR3 is made up of 13 amino acids. Per the germline V gene, CDR1 is MNHEY and CDR2 is SMNVEV (reference sequence). The germline V and J ends were trimmed by 6 bases and 8 bases, with 16 bases remaining between them. The CDR3 here is CASSLTEDGEAFF. The CDR3 DNA reads as TGTGCCAGCAGCCTCACAGAGGACGGAGAAGCTTTCTTT.

This clonotype was detected many times. V and J are TRBV7-2 and TRBJ2-1; the match to TRBD2 covers 15 bases. V was clipped by 1 base and J by 7 bases; unmatched bases: 5. Germline loops: CDR1 SGHTA, CDR2 FQGNSA. This CDR3 is built from 17 residues. The CDR3 loop is CASSLDRTSGGANEQFF. In nucleotides, the CDR3 is TGTGCCAGCAGCTTAGATCGGACTAGCGGGGGGGCAAATGAGCAGTTCTTC.

This chain uses TRBV7-6 with TRBJ2-7, with D maybe TRBD1 (5 bases). Germline V gene lookup returns CDR1 SGHVS and CDR2 FNYEAQ. V gave up 5 bases and J gave up 0 bases, with 14 bases separating them. The CDR3 runs to 15 residues. The CDR3 loop reads CASSPRQRSSYEQYF. The DNA of the CDR3 is TGTGCCAGCAGCCCAAGACAGAGGAGCTCCTACGAGCAGTACTTC.

The genes are TRBV28 and TRBJ2-3; 13 nucleotides line up with TRBD2. Unmatched junction bases numbered 6, after V lost 8 bases and J lost 1 base. Germline assignment: CDR1 MDHEN and CDR2 SYDVKM. The CDR3 has 16 residues. The CDR3 sequence: CASVTSGGIGTDTQYF. CDR3 DNA: TGTGCCAGCGTGACTAGCGGGGGGATAGGCACAGATACGCAGTATTTT.

This clonotype was seen a handful of times. The J gene is TRBJ2-7, the V gene TRBV6-6; the D is unclear. CDR3 length: 15 amino acids. Trimming left V 6 bases short and J 2 bases short, with 17 bases between. Germline V lookup: CDR1 MNHNY, CDR2 SVGAGI (reference sequence). The CDR3 nucleotides read TGTGCCAGCAGCCCCCACATGGACCCCACCTACGAGCAGTACTTC. Its protein product is CASSPHMDPTYEQYF.

This clonotype was detected many times. The chain carries TRBV2 and TRBJ1-1; no firm D call. Germline CDR1 is SNHLY and CDR2 is FYNNEI. CDR3 length: 13 residues. V was shortened by 7 bases and J by 2 bases, with 11 bases between the two germline ends. CDR3 coding DNA: TGTGCCAGCATATCGGACGGAAACACTGAAGCTTTCTTT. Translating gives CASISDGNTEAFF.

In this sample, this clonotype turned up a few times. This chain joins TRBV27 and TRBJ1-2; TRBD1 might be the D (5 bases). The CDR3 loop spans 14 amino acids. Trimming removed 5 bases from V and 0 bases from J, with 10 bases in between. CDR1 MNHEY and CDR2 SMNVEV come from the germline V gene (reference sequence). This CDR3 is CASSLRGANYGYTF. The CDR3 DNA is TGTGCCAGCAGTCTAAGGGGCGCTAACTATGGCTACACCTTC.

This clonotype was seen a handful of times. This chain links TRBV27 with TRBJ1-2, with a weak D call TRBD1 (6 bases). V gave up 7 bases and J gave up 2 bases, with 14 bases separating them. Germline CDR1 reads MNHEY; CDR2 reads SMNVEV (reference sequence). This CDR3 is built from 14 residues. This chain's CDR3 is CASNPTGLNYGYTF. The CDR3 region has the DNA TGTGCCAGCAACCCGACAGGCCTGAACTATGGCTACACCTTC.

The chain has TRBV6-6 and TRBJ1-5, with 8 bases aligning to TRBD1. V shed 0 bases and J 6 bases; nucleotides not matched to a gene: 1. CDR1 and CDR2 from the germline V gene are MNHNY and SVGAGI (reference sequence). The CDR3 is 14 amino acids. CDR3: CASSYSTGAQPQHF. The CDR3 region has the DNA TGTGCCAGCAGTTACTCGACAGGGGCTCAGCCCCAGCATTTT.

Many counts were recorded for this clonotype. This chain links TRBV7-6 with TRBJ2-5; the match to TRBD2 covers 7 bases. This CDR3 has 14 amino acids. Germline CDR1 is SGHVS and CDR2 is FNYEAQ. Trimming at V came to 1 base and at J to 5 bases, leaving 4 bases not matched to a gene. Here the CDR3 reads CASSLGGGVETQYF. In DNA, the CDR3 is TGTGCCAGCAGCTTAGGCGGGGGAGTGGAGACCCAGTACTTC.

This clonotype was seen repeatedly, ten times or more. The V call is TRBV4-1, the J call TRBJ2-5, with 10 bases lining up with TRBD2. The junction had 12 bases not matched to a gene; V was cut back by 4 bases and J by 7 bases. The V gene's germline CDR1 is MGHRA and CDR2 YSYEKL. The CDR3 loop spans 16 amino acids. This CDR3 is CASSREIAGGGGTQYF. The CDR3 DNA reads as TGCGCCAGCAGCCGAGAGATAGCGGGGGGCGGGGGGACCCAGTACTTC.

This clonotype showed up many times. This CDR3 is CASSLPGDSTNLLEKTYNEQFF. DNA for the CDR3: TGTGCCAGCAGCCTGCCGGGGGACTCGACAAATCTATTAGAAAAGACCTACAATGAGCAGTTCTTC. This rearrangement joins TRBV7-3 to TRBJ2-1, with D possibly matching TRBD2 (6 bases). V was trimmed by 5 bases and J by 2 bases, leaving 34 bases between them. The CDR3 sequence is 22 residues long. Per the germline V gene, CDR1 is SGHTA and CDR2 is FQGTGA.

This clonotype came up many times. This chain links TRBV7-2 with TRBJ2-3, with 11 bases aligning to TRBD2. Germline assignment: CDR1 SGHTA and CDR2 FQGNSA. This CDR3 has 14 residues. Trimming took 5 bases from V and 4 from J; bases not matched to a gene: 2. CDR3 DNA: TGTGCCAGCAGCCCTAGCGGGGGGCCAGATACGCAGTATTTT. Encoded protein: CASSPSGGPDTQYF.

The chain couples TRBV20-1 to TRBJ1-5; D is unclear. The V end was cut by 2 bases, the J end by 7 bases, with 15 bases between. The CDR3 length is 14 residues. Germline CDR1 and CDR2: DFQATT and SNEGSKA (reference sequence). The CDR3 DNA follows: TGCAGTGCTAGACGGAATATGGACTCCCAGCCCCAGCATTTT. It translates to CSARRNMDSQPQHF.

V usage is TRBV18 and J usage is TRBJ2-1, with TRBD1 identical over 9 bases. V lost 6 bases to trimming and J lost 2 bases; unmatched junction nucleotides: 5. The germline CDR1 and CDR2 sequences are KGHSH and LQKENI. The CDR3 contains 15 residues. CDR3 protein: CASSTGTGTYNEQFF. CDR3 coding DNA: TGTGCCAGCTCGACCGGGACAGGGACCTACAATGAGCAGTTCTTC.